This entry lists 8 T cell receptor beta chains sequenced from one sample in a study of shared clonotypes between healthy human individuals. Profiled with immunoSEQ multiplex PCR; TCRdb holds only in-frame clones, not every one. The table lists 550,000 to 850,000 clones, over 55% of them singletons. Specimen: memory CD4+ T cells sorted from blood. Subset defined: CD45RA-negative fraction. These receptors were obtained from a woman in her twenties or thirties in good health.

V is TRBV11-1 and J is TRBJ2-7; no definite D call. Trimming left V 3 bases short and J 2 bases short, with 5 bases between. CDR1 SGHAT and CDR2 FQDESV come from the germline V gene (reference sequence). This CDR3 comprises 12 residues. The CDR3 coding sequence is TGTGCCAGCAGCTTTAAGGCCTACGAGCAGTACTTC. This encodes CASSFKAYEQYF.

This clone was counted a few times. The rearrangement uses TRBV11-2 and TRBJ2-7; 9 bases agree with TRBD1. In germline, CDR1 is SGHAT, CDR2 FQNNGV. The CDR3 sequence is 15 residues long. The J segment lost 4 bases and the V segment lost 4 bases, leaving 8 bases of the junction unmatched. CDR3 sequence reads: CASSCLGTGCYEQYF. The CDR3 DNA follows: TGTGCCAGCAGCTGCTTGGGGACAGGGTGTTACGAGCAGTACTTC.

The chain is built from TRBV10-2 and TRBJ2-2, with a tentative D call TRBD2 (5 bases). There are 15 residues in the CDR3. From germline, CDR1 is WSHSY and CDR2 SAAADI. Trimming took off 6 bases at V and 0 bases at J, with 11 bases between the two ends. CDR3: CASRTDSTNTGELFF. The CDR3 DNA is TGCGCCAGCAGAACGGACTCCACGAACACCGGGGAGCTGTTTTTT.

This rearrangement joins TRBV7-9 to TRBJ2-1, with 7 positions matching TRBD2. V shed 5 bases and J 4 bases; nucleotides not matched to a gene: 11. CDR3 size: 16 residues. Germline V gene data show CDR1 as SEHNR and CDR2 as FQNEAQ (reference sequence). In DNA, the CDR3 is TGTGCCAGCAGCAAAGCTCGGGGGAGGGGATACAATGAGCAGTTCTTC. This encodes CASSKARGRGYNEQFF. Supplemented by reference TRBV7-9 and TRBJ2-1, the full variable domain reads DTGVSQNPRHKITKRGQNVTFRCDPISEHNRLYWYRQTLGQGPEFLTYFQNEAQLEKSRLLSDRFSAERPKGSFSTLEIQRTEQGDSAMYLCASSKARGRGYNEQFFGPGTRLTVL.

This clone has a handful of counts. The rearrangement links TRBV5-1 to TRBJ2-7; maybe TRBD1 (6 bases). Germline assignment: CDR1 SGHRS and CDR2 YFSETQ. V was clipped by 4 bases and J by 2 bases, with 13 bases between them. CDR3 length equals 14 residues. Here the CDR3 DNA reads TGCGCCAGCAGCGTGGGGACACATCCCTACGAGCAGTACTTC. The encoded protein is CASSVGTHPYEQYF.

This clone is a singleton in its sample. CDR3 sequence reads: CASSTPSGSLGRGTGELFF. In DNA form, the CDR3 reads TGTGCCAGTAGTACCCCTAGCGGGAGCTTGGGTCGGGGCACCGGGGAGCTGTTTTTT. This rearrangement joins TRBV19 to TRBJ2-2; 10 nucleotides align to TRBD2. After removal of 4 bases from V and 4 bases from J, the junction contained 15 bases not matched to a gene. The length of the CDR3 is 19 residues. Germline V gene lookup returns CDR1 LNHDA and CDR2 SQIVND (reference sequence). Full variable domain (rest looked up from reference TRBV19 and TRBJ2-2): DGGITQSPKYLFRKEGQNVTLSCEQNLNHDAMYWYRQDPGQGLRLIYYSQIVNDFQKGDIAEGYSVSREKKESFPLTVTSAQKNPTAFYLCASSTPSGSLGRGTGELFFGEGSRLTVL.

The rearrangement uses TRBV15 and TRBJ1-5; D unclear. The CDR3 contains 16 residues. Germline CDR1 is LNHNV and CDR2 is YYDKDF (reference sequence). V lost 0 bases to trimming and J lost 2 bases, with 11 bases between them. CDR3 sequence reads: CATSREVSFGNQPQHF. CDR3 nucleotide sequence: TGTGCCACCAGCAGAGAAGTCAGCTTCGGCAATCAGCCCCAGCATTTT.

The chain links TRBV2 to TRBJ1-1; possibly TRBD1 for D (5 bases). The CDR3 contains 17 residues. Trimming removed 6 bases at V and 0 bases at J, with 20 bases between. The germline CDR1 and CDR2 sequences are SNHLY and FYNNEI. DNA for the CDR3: TGTGCCAGCAGGGGTTTTCGGAGGGGTCTTATGAACACTGAAGCTTTCTTT. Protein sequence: CASRGFRRGLMNTEAFF.